There are a few counts of the clone carrying this T cell receptor (beta chain). Its antigen is still unknown. This sample was included in a study of cytomegalovirus exposure and HLA in healthy donors. Findings of the study overall: TCR beta V- and J-gene trimming, according to a later analysis, was linked to a missense DCLRE1C variant.

This CDR3 is 16 amino acids long. Unmatched junction bases numbered 4, after V lost 4 bases and J lost 0 bases. Germline CDR1 and CDR2: SGHNT and YENEEA. The PCR had 60 Vbeta and 13 Jbeta primers. Clones were read by immunoSEQ multiplex PCR, and TCRdb kept only the in-frame ones, dropping some. The sample contains around 62,000 clones, more than 80% of which appear only once. The sequence was collected from a woman aged 25 to 39 in good health and CMV-seronegative. The chain couples TRBV11-3 to TRBJ1-1; 11 positions agree with TRBD1. The sequencing sample was made of PBMCs. The CDR3 here is CASSWGQGDMNTEAFF. The CDR3 DNA follows: TGTGCCAGCAGCTGGGGACAGGGGGATATGAACACTGAAGCTTTCTTT.